The T cell receptor beta chain described here comes from a study of blood T cell repertoires in COVID-19. TCRdb's table, derived via immunoSEQ multiplex PCR, lists solely in-frame clones and lacks some. The table lists around 98,000 clones, roughly 87% of them singletons. CDR1 MNHNS and CDR2 SASEGT come from the germline V gene. The CDR3 covers 19 residues. V trimming: 3 bases; J trimming: 0 bases; junction bases outside the gene matches: 11. The sequenced sample consisted of peripheral blood. The rearrangement uses TRBV6-1 and TRBJ1-5; 10 positions match TRBD1. This receptor was obtained from a man in his 70s with acute or convalescent COVID-19. The CDR3 DNA is TGTGCCAGCAGTGACTGGGAGACAGGGGGCCGGCTTAGCAATCAGCCCCAGCATTTT. Residues: CASSDWETGGRLSNQPQHF.